This T cell receptor beta chain was captured by sequencing in a study of T cell repertoires in cytomegalovirus infection. Study-wide context: Signatures in public TCR beta sequences pointed to both CMV infection and matching HLA type.

This clonotype was recorded many times. Its antigen remains unknown. CDR1 MNHEY and CDR2 SVGEGT come from the germline V gene. With 6 bases removed from V and 0 bases from J, the gap between germline ends came to 15 bases. The CDR3 spans 16 residues. TCRdb called the reads again in MiXCR, with one record for every CDR3 protein. Among 210,000 or so distinct CDR3 sequences, about 7% were seen once, and the ten largest hold about 6.5%. Study results and limitations: There were HLA-C-restricted CMV-specific TCR beta clonotypes dominating the ex vivo response. Pooled public TCR beta family frequency picked out CMV carriers with the relevant HLA.

The TCR originated in a human donor in good health (CMV status not recorded). Some clones in this sample may be carry-over from other donors' samples. This chain links TRBV6-2 or TRBV6-3 with TRBJ1-5; D gene unclear. The sequencing sample was made of PBMCs. The CDR3 DNA follows: TGTGCCAGCAGCAACCCGAAGGCGTATAGCAATCAGCCCCAGCATTTT. This sequence encodes CASSNPKAYSNQPQHF.